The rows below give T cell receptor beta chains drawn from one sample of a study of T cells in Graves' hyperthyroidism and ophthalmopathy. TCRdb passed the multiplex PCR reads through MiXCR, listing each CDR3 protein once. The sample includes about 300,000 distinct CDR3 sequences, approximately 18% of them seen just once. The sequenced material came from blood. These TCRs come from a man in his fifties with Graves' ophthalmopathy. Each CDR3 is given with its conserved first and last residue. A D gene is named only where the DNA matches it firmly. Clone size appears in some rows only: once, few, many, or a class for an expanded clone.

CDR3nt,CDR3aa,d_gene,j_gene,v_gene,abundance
TGTGCCAGCAGCTTGTTTGGGGGGGGCTCCTACAATGAGCAGTTCTTC,CASSLFGGGSYNEQFF,TRBD2,TRBJ2-1,TRBV5-6,few
TGTGCCAGCAGTGACACAGCTGGAAATCAGCCCCAGCATTTT,CASSDTAGNQPQHF,NA,TRBJ1-5,TRBV2,many
TGTGCCAGCAGCCAAGAGGGCGGGAGCTCCTACAATGAGCAGTTCTTC,CASSQEGGSSYNEQFF,TRBD2,TRBJ2-1,TRBV14,many
TGTGCCAGCAGTTTCGCTGCGGGAGGGAGCTCCTACGAGCAGTACTTC,CASSFAAGGSSYEQYF,TRBD2,TRBJ2-7,TRBV28,many
TGTGCCAGCAGTCCAACCCGTCCCGGCAGCACAGATACGCAGTATTTT,CASSPTRPGSTDTQYF,NA,TRBJ2-3,TRBV6-1,NA
TGTGCCAGCAGTTTATGGACTAGCGGGAGCGCCAGCTCCTACAATGAGCAGTTCTTC,CASSLWTSGSASSYNEQFF,TRBD2,TRBJ2-1,TRBV28,many
TGCAGCGTTCTAGGGACTGACGCTTCTACTATTCACGAGCAGTACTTC,CSVLGTDASTIHEQYF,NA,TRBJ2-7,TRBV29-1,few
TGTGCCAGCCAAGGACAGGGGGCTGGACTTGGAGGCTACACCTTC,CASQGQGAGLGGYTF,TRBD1,TRBJ1-2,TRBV18,NA
TGCGCCAGCACCCTGGGAGGGCGTCAAGAGACCCGGTACTTC,CASTLGGRQETRYF,TRBD2,TRBJ2-5,TRBV5-1,NA
TGTGCCAGCAGACCGGACAGGGGGAATAACAATGAGCAGTTCTTC,CASRPDRGNNNEQFF,TRBD1,TRBJ2-1,TRBV6-1,few
TGTGCCAGCAGTTTGGGGGGACCGGCGAATTCACCCCTCCACTTT,CASSLGGPANSPLHF,NA,TRBJ1-6,TRBV12-3/TRBV12-4,NA
TGTGCCACCAGCAGAGATGTGAGGCTAGCGGACTACAATGAGCAGTTCTTC,CATSRDVRLADYNEQFF,TRBD2,TRBJ2-1,TRBV15,many
TGTGCCAGTACATGGAACGGGAAGTCCTACGAGCAGTACTTC,CASTWNGKSYEQYF,NA,TRBJ2-7,TRBV19,few
TGCGCCAGCAGCTTGGGTGTCCAGGTTGGGCTAGCCAAAAACATTCAGTACTTC,CASSLGVQVGLAKNIQYF,NA,TRBJ2-4,TRBV5-1,NA
TGTGCCAGCAGCTCGCTCGCGGGGGGAGGTTTAGGACAAGAGACCCAGTACTTC,CASSSLAGGGLGQETQYF,TRBD2,TRBJ2-5,TRBV5-4,NA
TGTGCCAGCAGTTACGGTGGCCCCAACTACGAGCAGTACTTC,CASSYGGPNYEQYF,NA,TRBJ2-7,TRBV6-5,NA
TGTGCCAGCTCTGGAGGTGGTGGTTCGCGCACCGGGGAGCTGTTTTTT,CASSGGGGSRTGELFF,NA,TRBJ2-2,TRBV28,NA
TGTGCCAGCAGTGGGTCGGCCGGAAGCCAGTACTTC,CASSGSAGSQYF,NA,TRBJ2-5,TRBV12-3/TRBV12-4,many
TGTGCCTGGAGGATGGGGGCGATCGGGGAGCTGTTTTTT,CAWRMGAIGELFF,NA,TRBJ2-2,TRBV30,NA
TGTGCCAGCAGCCGGCGGACCCTAGCGGGAGGTCGCCCCCACGAGCAGTACTTC,CASSRRTLAGGRPHEQYF,TRBD2,TRBJ2-7,TRBV3-1,NA
TGTGCCAGCAGTTACCAGGGGTTAGCTGAAGCTTTCTTT,CASSYQGLAEAFF,NA,TRBJ1-1,TRBV6-2/TRBV6-3,few
TGTGCCAGCAACTACCAAGAGAGGGGCACTGAAGCTTTCTTT,CASNYQERGTEAFF,NA,TRBJ1-1,TRBV28,many
TGCAGTGCTAGTGGAACGACTAGCGGGAGTCAGCAAGAGACCCAGTACTTC,CSASGTTSGSQQETQYF,TRBD2,TRBJ2-5,TRBV20-1,many
TGCGCCAGCAGCTTGGGCTCGGCAGGGCTGGGCACAGATACGCAGTATTTT,CASSLGSAGLGTDTQYF,NA,TRBJ2-3,TRBV5-1,NA
TGTGCCAGCAGTGACTCAGGGGCCAGGGGTCAGGGAAGGGATCAGCCCCAGCATTTT,CASSDSGARGQGRDQPQHF,NA,TRBJ1-5,TRBV6-4,NA
TGTGCCTGGAGTGACCCGGCCGCCTCGGGAGAAAAACTGTTTTTT,CAWSDPAASGEKLFF,NA,TRBJ1-4,TRBV30,NA
TGCAGTGCTAAGGAACTAAGCTCCTACAATGAGCAGTTCTTC,CSAKELSSYNEQFF,NA,TRBJ2-1,TRBV20-1,many
TGTGCCAGCAGTTTCGGGACACCCACTAACTATGGCTACACCTTC,CASSFGTPTNYGYTF,NA,TRBJ1-2,TRBV27,many
TGTGCCAGCAGTTCGGATCCTCAATCTATGCCCCAGCATTTT,CASSSDPQSMPQHF,NA,TRBJ1-5,TRBV5-1,NA
TGTGCCAGCAGCGTAGGGTCGGAGTTCAATCAGCCCCAGCATTTT,CASSVGSEFNQPQHF,NA,TRBJ1-5,TRBV9,NA
TGTGCCAGTAGTAGGACCTCCACAGGGGGGCAAGGGAGCAAAAACATTCAGTACTTC,CASSRTSTGGQGSKNIQYF,TRBD1,TRBJ2-4,TRBV19,NA
TGTGCCTGGAGTACCAGGCTTTCAGGGTACGAGCAGTACTTC,CAWSTRLSGYEQYF,NA,TRBJ2-7,TRBV30,NA
TGCGCCAGCAGCCCGAGTTCGACTAGCGGGAGTAGGCAAGAGACCCAGTACTTC,CASSPSSTSGSRQETQYF,TRBD2,TRBJ2-5,TRBV5-1,NA
TGTGCCAGCAGTTCTCGGGGGGGCCATGGGGTGAACACTGAAGCTTTCTTT,CASSSRGGHGVNTEAFF,NA,TRBJ1-1,TRBV27,NA
TGTGCCACCAGTGATGGGGGTCTAGCGGGAGGCGGCACAGATACGCAGTATTTT,CATSDGGLAGGGTDTQYF,TRBD2,TRBJ2-3,TRBV24-1,many